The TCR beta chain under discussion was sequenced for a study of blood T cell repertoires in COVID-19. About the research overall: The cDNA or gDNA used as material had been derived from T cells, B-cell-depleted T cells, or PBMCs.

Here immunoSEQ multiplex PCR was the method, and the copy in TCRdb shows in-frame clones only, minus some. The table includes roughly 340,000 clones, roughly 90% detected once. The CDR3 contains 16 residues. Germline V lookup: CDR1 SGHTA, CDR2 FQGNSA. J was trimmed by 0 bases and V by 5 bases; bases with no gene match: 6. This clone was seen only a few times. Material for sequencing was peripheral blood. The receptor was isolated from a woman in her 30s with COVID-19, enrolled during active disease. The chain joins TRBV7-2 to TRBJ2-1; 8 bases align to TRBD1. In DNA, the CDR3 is TGTGCCAGCAGCCCCGGACAGGGTGGCTCCTACAATGAGCAGTTCTTC. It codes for CASSPGQGGSYNEQFF. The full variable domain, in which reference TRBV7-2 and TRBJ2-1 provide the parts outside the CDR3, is GAGVSQSPSNKVTEKGKDVELRCDPISGHTALYWYRQSLGQGLEFLIYFQGNSAPDKSGLPSDRFSAERTGGSVSTLTIQRTQQEDSAVYLCASSPGQGGSYNEQFFGPGTRLTVL.